The text below deals with one T cell receptor (beta chain). The antigen remains undetermined. This sample stems from a study of Ad26.COV2.S vaccination and SARS-CoV-2 variants. Study results and limitations: Recipients of vaccine and of placebo showed similar breadth of their non-spike TCR repertoires. It was reported that spike-specific CD8+ and CD4+ T cell responses were substantially broad after vaccination.

The assay was immunoSEQ multiplex PCR, and TCRdb's table has in-frame clones only and misses some. Of more than 400,000 clones in the sample, around 93% were seen once. The CDR3 consists of 17 residues. From germline, CDR1 is KGHSH and CDR2 LQKENI. With V trimmed by 3 bases and J by 4 bases, 12 bases remained unmatched. Treatment of the sample: 19 received Ad26.COV2.S at low or high dose, single or two shots; 5 received placebo; per-sample allocation not given. Sample collection was performed on day 63 after the first vaccine or placebo injection. Here the sequenced sample was peripheral blood, taken in a trial of Ad26.COV2.S vaccine versus placebo. The V gene is TRBV18, the J gene TRBJ2-7, with TRBD1 identical over 10 bases. This receptor was obtained from a person aged 18-65 years who received the Ad26.COV2.S COVID-19 vaccine or a placebo. The DNA for the CDR3 is TGTGCCAGCTCACCCCAGGGCCCGGGACAGGGGAGGTACGAGCAGTACTTC. It yields the protein CASSPQGPGQGRYEQYF.